The clone carrying this TCR beta chain occurred many times. Authors of the study amplified TCR beta CDR3 regions from RNA transcripts. Carried out on the TCR CDR3, a first-round RT-PCR used the HTBI primer set. TCRdb re-derived calls from the multiplex PCR reads in MiXCR, one entry per CDR3 protein. Among 450,000 to 650,000 distinct CDR3 sequences listed, less than 25% were seen once. The data were obtained in a study of T cells in Graves' hyperthyroidism and ophthalmopathy. The overall study: Once the initial diagnosis was made, peripheral blood was obtained before any treatment.

This CDR3 is 12 amino acids long. Germline CDR1 reads SGHDT; CDR2 reads YYEEEE. V lost 2 bases and J 7 bases, leaving 10 bases between the germline ends. This TCR came from a man aged 18 to 30 with Graves' hyperthyroidism. This chain joins TRBV5-6 and TRBJ2-7; no reliable D call. The sequenced sample was blood. The CDR3 sequence: CASSLGPTEQYF. CDR3 bases: TGTGCCAGCAGCTTAGGGCCTACTGAGCAGTACTTC.